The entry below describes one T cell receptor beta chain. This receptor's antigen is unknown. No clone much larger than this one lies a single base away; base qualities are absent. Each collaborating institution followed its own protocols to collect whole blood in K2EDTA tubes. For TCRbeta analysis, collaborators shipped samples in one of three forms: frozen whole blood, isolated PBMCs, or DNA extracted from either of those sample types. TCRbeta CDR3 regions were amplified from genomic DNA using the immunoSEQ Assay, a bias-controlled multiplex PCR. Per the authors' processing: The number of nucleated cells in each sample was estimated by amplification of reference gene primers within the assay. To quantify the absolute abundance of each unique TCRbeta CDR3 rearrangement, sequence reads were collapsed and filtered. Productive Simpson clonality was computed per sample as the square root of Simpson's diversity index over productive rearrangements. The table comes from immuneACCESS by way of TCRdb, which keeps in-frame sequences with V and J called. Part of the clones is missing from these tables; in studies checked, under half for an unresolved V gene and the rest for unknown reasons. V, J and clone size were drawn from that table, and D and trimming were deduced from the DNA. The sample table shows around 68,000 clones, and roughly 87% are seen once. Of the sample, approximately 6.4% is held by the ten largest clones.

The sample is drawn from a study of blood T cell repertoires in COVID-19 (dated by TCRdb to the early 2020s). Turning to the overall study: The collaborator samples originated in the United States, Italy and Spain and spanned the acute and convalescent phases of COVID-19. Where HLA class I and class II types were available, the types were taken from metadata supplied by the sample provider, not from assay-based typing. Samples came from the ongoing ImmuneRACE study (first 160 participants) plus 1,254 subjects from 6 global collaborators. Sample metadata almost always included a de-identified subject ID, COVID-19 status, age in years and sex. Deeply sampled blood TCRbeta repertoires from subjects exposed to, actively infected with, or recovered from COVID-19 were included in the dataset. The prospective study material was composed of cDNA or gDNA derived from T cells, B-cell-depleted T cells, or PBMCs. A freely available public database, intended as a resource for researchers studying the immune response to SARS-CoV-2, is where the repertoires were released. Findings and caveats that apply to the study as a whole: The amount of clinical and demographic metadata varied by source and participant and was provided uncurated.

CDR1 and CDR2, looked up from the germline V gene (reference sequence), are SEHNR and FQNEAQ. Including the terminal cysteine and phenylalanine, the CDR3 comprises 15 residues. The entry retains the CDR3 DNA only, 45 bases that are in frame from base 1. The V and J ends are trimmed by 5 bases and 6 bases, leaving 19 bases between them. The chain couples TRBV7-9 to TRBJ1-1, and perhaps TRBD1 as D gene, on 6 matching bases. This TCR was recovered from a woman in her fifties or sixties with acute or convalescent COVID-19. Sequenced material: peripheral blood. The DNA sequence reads TGTGCCAGCAGCCTAGACAGGACGACGGGGGCTGAAGCTTTCTTT. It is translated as CASSLDRTTGAEAFF.